Shown below are 21 T cell receptor beta chains from a single sample sequenced in a study of blood T cell repertoires in COVID-19. Only in-frame clones appear in the TCRdb table, and some are missing; sequencing was by immunoSEQ multiplex PCR. The profile covers about 82,000 clones, with about 82% appearing a single time and 18% taken by the ten largest. Sequenced input: peripheral blood. The receptors originated from a man older than 75 with active or convalescent COVID-19.

The chain employs TRBV4-1 and TRBJ1-2; D gene uncertain. V was pared by 1 base and J by 5 bases, with 8 bases between. This CDR3 spans 13 amino acids. From germline, CDR1 is MGHRA and CDR2 YSYEKL. CDR3 nucleotides: TGCGCCAGCAGCCAAGTGTGGCAGTATGGCTACACCTTC. Translation gives CASSQVWQYGYTF.

The chain uses TRBV6-6 and TRBJ1-1; D remains unclear. The CDR3 runs to 13 residues. Per the germline V gene, CDR1 is MNHNY and CDR2 is SVGAGI (reference sequence). The V gene lost 4 bases and the J gene lost 1 base, with 7 bases spanning the gap. The CDR3 reads CASSLQQNTEAFF. CDR3 coding DNA: TGTGCCAGCAGTTTACAGCAGAACACTGAAGCTTTCTTT.

V is TRBV19 and J is TRBJ1-1, with D possibly matching TRBD1 (5 bases). Per the germline V gene, CDR1 is LNHDA and CDR2 is SQIVND (reference sequence). The CDR3 is 11 amino acids. V was clipped by 3 bases and J by 13 bases, with 12 bases between them. The CDR3: CASSIDFGGFF. The CDR3 nucleotides read TGTGCCAGTAGTATCGACTTCGGGGGTTTCTTT.

The chain employs TRBV7-8 and TRBJ2-3; 7 nucleotides match TRBD2. This CDR3 has 16 amino acids. J lost 4 bases, V lost 6 bases, and 13 bases had no gene match. Looked up from germline, CDR1 is SGHVS and CDR2 is FQNEAQ. CDR3 residues: CASSSSGTAYPDTQYF. CDR3 nucleotide sequence: TGTGCCAGCAGTTCGAGCGGGACGGCGTACCCAGATACGCAGTATTTT. Supplemented by reference TRBV7-8 and TRBJ2-3, the full variable domain reads GAGVSQSPRYKVAKRGQDVALRCDPISGHVSLFWYQQALGQGPEFLTYFQNEAQLDKSGLPSDRFFAERPEGSVSTLKIQRTQQEDSAVYLCASSSSGTAYPDTQYFGPGTRLTVL.

The gene calls are TRBV27 and TRBJ1-5, with 11 positions matching TRBD1. This CDR3 is 15 amino acids long. V was pared by 3 bases and J by 3 bases, with 1 base of the junction left unmatched. Germline CDR1 and CDR2: MNHEY and SMNVEV (reference sequence). CDR3 protein: CASSFGQGANQPQHF. The CDR3 DNA reads TGTGCCAGCAGTTTCGGACAGGGGGCCAATCAGCCCCAGCATTTT.

The J gene is TRBJ2-2, the V gene TRBV18; tentatively, D is TRBD2 (5 bases). This CDR3 has 16 amino acids. Germline CDR1 KGHSH, CDR2 LQKENI. Trimming cost V 2 bases and J 1 base, with 11 bases left between them. CDR3 region: CASSPAGNLNTGELFF. Here the CDR3 DNA reads TGTGCCAGCTCACCAGCCGGGAATTTGAACACCGGGGAGCTGTTTTTT.

This chain uses TRBV18 with TRBJ1-2; weak D call: TRBD1 (6 bases). Germline CDR1 and CDR2: KGHSH and LQKENI. The CDR3 loop spans 14 amino acids. V was pared by 3 bases and J by 8 bases, with 16 bases between. CDR3 protein: CASSPGTTSPGYTF. CDR3 nucleotide sequence: TGTGCCAGCTCACCCGGGACAACTTCACCGGGCTACACCTTC.

A few counts support this clone. The gene calls are TRBV5-6 and TRBJ2-1; tentatively, D is TRBD1 (5 bases). V lost 6 bases, J lost 3 bases, and 25 bases lay in between. The CDR3 runs to 18 residues. Germline-derived CDR1 and CDR2 are SGHDT and YYEEEE. CDR3 in amino acids: CASTSAVRWGTNYNEQFF. The CDR3 DNA sequence: TGTGCCAGCACCTCTGCCGTTCGTTGGGGCACCAACTACAATGAGCAGTTCTTC.

The gene calls are TRBV5-1 and TRBJ1-1, with 8 nucleotides matching TRBD1. V gave up 3 bases and J gave up 4 bases; unmatched junction bases: 5. The CDR3 runs 14 residues. Germline loops: CDR1 SGHRS, CDR2 YFSETQ. In nucleotides, the CDR3 is TGCGCCAGCAGCTCCAGGGGGCAGAGCACTGAAGCTTTCTTT. It codes for CASSSRGQSTEAFF.

This clone was counted a single time. This sequence joins TRBV3-1 (or the pseudogene TRBV3-2) and TRBJ2-1, with D tentatively TRBD2 (5 bases). The CDR3 consists of 16 residues. Trimming stripped 4 bases from V and 0 bases from J, with 13 bases between. Germline V gene data show CDR1 as LGHDT and CDR2 as YNNKEL (reference sequence). CDR3 bases: TGTGCCAGCAGCCGGAAAGGGAGTGGCTCCTACAATGAGCAGTTCTTC. Translation: CASSRKGSGSYNEQFF.

V gene TRBV24-1 combines with J gene TRBJ2-2, with TRBD2 identical over 7 bases. Per the germline V gene, CDR1 is KGHDR and CDR2 is SFDVKD. This CDR3 has 18 amino acids. V dropped 5 bases and J dropped 7; count of bases not matched to a gene: 18. The CDR3: CATSAELGREGSLGELFF. The CDR3 bases are TGTGCCACCAGTGCCGAGCTAGGCAGGGAGGGTTCCCTCGGGGAGCTGTTTTTT.

This clone was seen only a few times. The chain is built from TRBV6-5 and TRBJ2-1; 7 bases agree with TRBD2. V lost 7 bases and J lost 5; bases outside the gene matches: 8. The germline V gene encodes CDR1 MNHEY and CDR2 SVGAGI. This CDR3 spans 14 amino acids. The CDR3, as DNA: TGTGCCAGCATGGGAGGGACGGTCAACAATGAGCAGTTCTTC. Its translation is CASMGGTVNNEQFF.

The DNA for the CDR3 is TGTGCCAGCAGCCAAGTAAGGGACAGGGGCAATTCACCCCTCCACTTT. Residues: CASSQVRDRGNSPLHF. The chain employs TRBV3-1 (or the pseudogene TRBV3-2) and TRBJ1-6; 10 positions match TRBD1. J lost 7 bases, V lost 1 base, and 4 bases had no gene match. Germline CDR1 LGHDT, CDR2 YNNKEL (reference sequence). The CDR3 is 16 residues long.

The chain carries TRBV6-2 or TRBV6-3 and TRBJ1-2; 10 bases are a match to TRBD1. The CDR3 totals 14 residues. Trimming removed 4 bases from V and 2 bases from J; junction bases left unmatched: 1. Per germline, CDR1 MNHEY and CDR2 SVGEGT. CDR3 amino acids: CASSWTGGNYGYTF. The CDR3 region has the DNA TGTGCCAGCAGTTGGACAGGGGGGAACTATGGCTACACCTTC.

This clone turned up a few times. This chain joins TRBV5-1 and TRBJ1-2; D is ambiguous. The CDR3 runs 15 residues. The V and J ends lost 3 bases and 8 bases respectively, with 20 bases between them. Looked up from germline, CDR1 is SGHRS and CDR2 is YFSETQ. CDR3 sequence (DNA): TGCGCCAGCAGCTCCCCCCCTTTGAGGGAGGAGGGCTACACCTTC. It specifies CASSSPPLREEGYTF.

V usage is TRBV12-2 and J usage is TRBJ1-6; the table's D gene call, TRBD1, was not cross checked with the DNA. TRBV12-2 is an annotated pseudogene. CDR3 length equals 16 residues. CDR3 region: CASRLAKGRWDSPLHF. As DNA, the CDR3 is TGTGCAAGTCGCTTAGCGAAGGGGCGCTGGGATTCACCCCTCCACTTT.

The chain is built from TRBV2 and TRBJ2-2, with 7 bases lining up with TRBD2. CDR3 length: 15 residues. Germline V lookup: CDR1 SNHLY, CDR2 FYNNEI. The junction had 8 bases not matched to a gene; V was cut back by 6 bases and J by 4 bases. In DNA, the CDR3 is TGTGCCAGCAGGAGCGGGACGATTACCACCGGGGAGCTGTTTTTT. It translates to CASRSGTITTGELFF.

The chain links TRBV2 to TRBJ2-2; D is possibly TRBD2 (5 bases). Trimming shortened V by 6 bases and J by 4 bases, and 12 bases separated the two germline ends. The CDR3 covers 14 residues. Per the germline V gene, CDR1 is SNHLY and CDR2 is FYNNEI. The CDR3 protein is CASRAYGVTGELFF. CDR3 nucleotides: TGTGCCAGCAGAGCGTACGGGGTCACCGGGGAGCTGTTTTTT. Supplemented by reference TRBV2 and TRBJ2-2, the full variable domain reads EPEVTQTPSHQVTQMGQEVILRCVPISNHLYFYWYRQILGQKVEFLVSFYNNEISEKSEIFDDQFSVERPDGSNFTLKIRSTKLEDSAMYFCASRAYGVTGELFFGEGSRLTVL.

The chain employs TRBV12-3 or TRBV12-4 and TRBJ1-2; weak D call: TRBD1 (5 bases). V lost 3 bases and J lost 2, with 7 bases in between. This CDR3 spans 13 amino acids. The CDR3 DNA follows: TGTGCCAGCAGTTTGGGGGGGAACTATGGCTACACCTTC. It codes for CASSLGGNYGYTF.

The chain has TRBV15 and TRBJ2-5; a possible D gene is TRBD2 (6 bases). The CDR3 is 14 residues long. Germline CDR1 reads LNHNV; CDR2 reads YYDKDF (reference sequence). The V end lost 1 base, the J end lost 4 bases, and 10 bases lay between the germline ends. The CDR3 bases are TGTGCCACCAGCAGAGGGGGGGATTTAGAGACCCAGTACTTC. Translated, it gives CATSRGGDLETQYF.

The rearrangement uses TRBV4-2 and TRBJ1-3; maybe TRBD1 (5 bases). Germline CDR1 LGHNA, CDR2 YNFKEQ. V was trimmed by 4 bases and J by 0 bases, leaving 16 bases between them. The CDR3 is 17 residues long. CDR3: CASSLRTDGHSGNTIYF. The CDR3 coding sequence is TGTGCCAGCAGCCTCCGGACGGACGGACACTCTGGAAACACCATATATTTT.